The 23 T cell receptor beta chains below all came from one sample that was sequenced in a study of regulatory T cells in long-lasting Graves disease. Noted time point: newly diagnosed GD, antithyroid drugs for less than 3 months. There was RNA extracted from PBMCs, and the TCR library was made from it. Arm-PCR of CDR3 regions with iRepertoire HTBI primers generated TCR beta libraries. One entry per CDR3 protein, called by TCRdb with MiXCR from the multiplex PCR reads. Of roughly 420,000 distinct CDR3 sequences listed, around 17% are singletons. The data also belong to a second study, concerning T cells in Graves' hyperthyroidism and ophthalmopathy.

Sample: peripheral blood mononuclear cells (PBMCs), taken at new diagnosis, from a patient treated with antithyroid drugs. These receptors came from a woman aged 18 to 35 with Graves disease.

This clonotype was recorded many times. The chain joins TRBV11-1 to TRBJ2-7; 11 bases match TRBD1. The CDR3 is 14 residues long. Germline V gene sequence: CDR1 SGHAT, CDR2 FQDESV (reference sequence). The V and J ends lost 5 bases and 5 bases, in that order; junction bases with no gene match: 5. The CDR3, as DNA: TGTGCCAGCAGCCCAGGACAGGGGGCGGACGAGCAGTACTTC. It specifies CASSPGQGADEQYF. Looking up the rest from reference TRBV11-1 and TRBJ2-7 gives the full variable domain: EAEVAQSPRYKITEKSQAVAFWCDPISGHATLYWYRQILGQGPELLVQFQDESVVDDSQLPKDRFSAERLKGVDSTLKIQPAELGDSAMYLCASSPGQGADEQYFGPGTRLTVT.

In this sample, this clonotype turned up many times. The chain uses TRBV28 and TRBJ2-7; 8 positions match TRBD1. This CDR3 is built from 15 residues. The germline V gene has CDR1 MDHEN and CDR2 SYDVKM. Trimming at V came to 2 bases and at J to 2 bases, leaving 5 bases not matched to a gene. The CDR3 DNA sequence: TGTGCCAGCAGTTTACCCGGGACAGGTCCCTACGAGCAGTACTTC. Protein: CASSLPGTGPYEQYF. Full variable domain (rest looked up from reference TRBV28 and TRBJ2-7): DVKVTQSSRYLVKRTGEKVFLECVQDMDHENMFWYRQDPGLGLRLIYFSYDVKMKEKGDIPEGYSVSREKKERFSLILESASTNQTSMYLCASSLPGTGPYEQYFGPGTRLTVT.

This clonotype was recorded at least ten times. The chain employs TRBV19 and TRBJ1-2; D not resolved. Germline V gene sequence: CDR1 LNHDA, CDR2 SQIVND (reference sequence). Trimming stripped 1 base from V and 2 bases from J, with 5 bases between. This CDR3 is 13 amino acids long. As DNA, the CDR3 is TGTGCCAGTAGTATAGCAACGAACTATGGCTACACCTTC. Protein product: CASSIATNYGYTF.

This clonotype occurred a few times. The V gene is TRBV6-2 or TRBV6-3, the J gene TRBJ1-6; D might be TRBD1 (5 bases). The germline V gene has CDR1 MNHEY and CDR2 SVGEGT. Deletions cut 6 bases from V and 8 bases from J, with 14 bases between. The CDR3 is 14 residues long. CDR3 region: CASRRGDPYSPLHF. CDR3 DNA: TGTGCCAGCAGAAGAGGGGATCCCTATTCACCCCTCCACTTT.

At least ten counts were recorded for this clonotype. This rearrangement joins TRBV20-1 to TRBJ2-5, with 10 bases matching TRBD2. Trimming removed 3 bases from V and 7 bases from J; junction bases left unmatched: 8. The V gene's germline CDR1 is DFQATT and CDR2 SNEGSKA (reference sequence). This CDR3 is 14 amino acids long. This chain's CDR3 is CSASSGRSRGTQYF. The CDR3 region has the DNA TGCAGTGCTAGTAGCGGGAGGTCGCGGGGGACCCAGTACTTC.

The rearrangement joins TRBV3-1 to TRBJ1-4; D unresolved. The CDR3 contains 15 residues. Trimming shortened V by 0 bases and J by 7 bases, and 12 bases separated the two germline ends. The germline V gene encodes CDR1 LGHDT and CDR2 YNNKEL (reference sequence). CDR3 nucleotides: TGTGCCAGCAGCCAAGAAGAACAGCCTTTTGAAAAACTGTTTTTT. This encodes CASSQEEQPFEKLFF. The full variable domain, completed using reference TRBV3-1 and TRBJ1-4, is DTAVSQTPKYLVTQMGNDKSIKCEQNLGHDTMYWYKQDSKKFLKIMFSYNNKELIINETVPNRFSPKSPDKAHLNLHINSLELGDSAVYFCASSQEEQPFEKLFFGSGTQLSVL.

On this clonotype itself: A read error is possible here, since a much larger clone lies one base away. Because the CDR3 is missing its conserved closing phenylalanine or tryptophan, this is likely a read error. This chain links TRBV7-6 with TRBJ2-1; 8 bases map to TRBD1. This CDR3 is built from 15 residues. Germline V gene lookup returns CDR1 SGHVS and CDR2 FNYEAQ. The junction had 7 bases not matched to a gene; V was cut back by 5 bases and J by 4 bases. CDR3 bases: TGTGCCAGCAGCACCGGGACAGGCCCTTACAATGAGCAGTTCCTC. This translates into CASSTGTGPYNEQFL.

This clonotype was detected many times. This chain joins TRBV27 and TRBJ1-4; D is unclear. The CDR3 spans 14 residues. Germline loops: CDR1 MNHEY, CDR2 SMNVEV (reference sequence). Between the trimmed V and J ends, which lost 1 base and 1 base, there was a span of 4 bases. DNA of the CDR3: TGTGCCAGCAGTTTATTCGGAACTAATGAAAAACTGTTTTTT. Translating gives CASSLFGTNEKLFF. Looking up the rest from reference TRBV27 and TRBJ1-4 gives the full variable domain: EAQVTQNPRYLITVTGKKLTVTCSQNMNHEYMSWYRQDPGLGLRQIYYSMNVEVTDKGDVPEGYKVSRKEKRNFPLILESPSPNQTSLYFCASSLFGTNEKLFFGSGTQLSVL.

This clonotype was counted at least ten times. The chain links TRBV6-1 to TRBJ1-6; 7 bases line up with TRBD1. This CDR3 has 13 residues. Germline V gives CDR1 MNHNS, CDR2 SASEGT. V was clipped by 11 bases and J by 9 bases; unmatched bases: 10. The CDR3 is CAEGDRVGSPLHF. DNA for the CDR3: TGTGCCGAAGGAGACAGGGTCGGTTCACCCCTCCACTTT.

This clonotype was picked up many times. This sequence joins TRBV12-3 or TRBV12-4 and TRBJ1-5; TRBD1 is a possible D gene (5 bases). The CDR3 consists of 17 residues. Trimming left V 2 bases short and J 2 bases short, with 16 bases between. The CDR3 region has the DNA TGTGCCAGCAGTTTATTTCAGGGTGGGAACGGCAATCAGCCCCAGCATTTT. Amino acid sequence: CASSLFQGGNGNQPQHF.

This clonotype was detected many times. This chain joins TRBV28 and TRBJ2-1; TRBD2 agrees at 11 bases. Germline trimming cut 6 bases from V and 9 bases from J; bases unmatched to any gene: 13. The germline V gene has CDR1 MDHEN and CDR2 SYDVKM. The CDR3 totals 16 residues. The CDR3 here is CASRISGRASGVEQFF. The CDR3 DNA follows: TGTGCCAGCAGAATTAGCGGGAGGGCCAGTGGTGTTGAGCAGTTCTTC.

This clonotype occurred many times. V gene TRBV10-3 combines with J gene TRBJ1-2; D is undetermined. Germline CDR1 and CDR2: ENHRY and SYGVKD. Trimming removed 4 bases from V and 2 bases from J, with 8 bases in between. The CDR3 has 13 amino acids. CDR3 loop: CAISGSGNYGYTF. In DNA form, the CDR3 reads TGTGCCATCAGTGGGTCAGGAAACTATGGCTACACCTTC.

A word on this clonotype: One base separates it from a far larger clone, so it is likely a read error. This rearrangement joins TRBV28 to TRBJ2-1; unclear D gene. V was pared by 6 bases and J by 10 bases, with 19 bases between. CDR1 and CDR2 (germline): MDHEN, SYDVKM. The CDR3 loop spans 14 amino acids. The CDR3 loop is CASRGKGIKYEQFF. CDR3 DNA: TGTGCCAGCAGAGGTAAAGGGATTAAGTACGAGCAGTTCTTC.

This rearrangement joins TRBV11-3 to TRBJ1-2, with D perhaps matching TRBD1 (5 bases). Trimming stripped 3 bases from V and 3 bases from J, with 11 bases between. CDR1 SGHNT and CDR2 YENEEA come from the germline V gene. The CDR3 contains 14 residues. CDR3 loop: CASSFQGVDYGYTF. The CDR3 DNA sequence: TGTGCCAGCAGCTTTCAGGGCGTCGACTATGGCTACACCTTC.

This clonotype has just a few counts. The chain links TRBV20-1 to TRBJ2-7; D may be TRBD2 (6 bases). Deletions cut 0 bases from V and 4 bases from J, with 10 bases between. This CDR3 contains 13 residues. The germline CDR1 and CDR2 sequences are DFQATT and SNEGSKA (reference sequence). This CDR3 is CSARDVAAYEQYF. The CDR3 nucleotides read TGCAGTGCTAGAGATGTAGCGGCGTACGAGCAGTACTTC.

The chain is built from TRBV2 and TRBJ1-5; tentatively, D is TRBD1 (6 bases). The CDR3 has 15 residues. Per germline, CDR1 SNHLY and CDR2 FYNNEI. The V and J ends lost 8 bases and 2 bases respectively, with 16 bases between them. DNA of the CDR3: TGTGCCAGCGCGTGGGACATAGGGGGCAATCAGCCCCAGCATTTT. This sequence encodes CASAWDIGGNQPQHF.

Ten or more counts support this clonotype. The chain links TRBV7-2 to TRBJ2-7; 14 bases are shared with TRBD2. V gave up 5 bases and J gave up 5 bases; unmatched junction bases: 5. Per germline, CDR1 SGHTA and CDR2 FQGNSA. The CDR3 runs to 15 residues. CDR3 bases: TGTGCCAGCAGCCCGACTAGCGGGAGGGCCCACGAGCAGTACTTC. It translates to CASSPTSGRAHEQYF.

The sample holds a few counts of this clonotype. This chain links TRBV24-1 with TRBJ1-3; 8 bases fit TRBD1. Germline CDR1 reads KGHDR; CDR2 reads SFDVKD. This CDR3 region has 20 residues. V dropped 4 bases and J dropped 4; count of bases not matched to a gene: 20. The CDR3 nucleotides read TGTGCCACCAGTGAGGAACCGGGACAGGTGATATCTGAAGCCGGAAACACCATATATTTT. Its translation is CATSEEPGQVISEAGNTIYF.

This clonotype was counted a few times. The chain has TRBV5-1 and TRBJ1-6; D is possibly TRBD1 (6 bases). Trimming stripped 0 bases from V and 5 bases from J, with 6 bases between. This CDR3 comprises 14 residues. The V gene's germline CDR1 is SGHRS and CDR2 YFSETQ. As DNA, the CDR3 is TGCGCCAGCAGCTTGGCAGGGGATAATTCACCCCTCCACTTT. This translates into CASSLAGDNSPLHF. Full variable domain (missing parts from reference TRBV5-1 and TRBJ1-6): KAGVTQTPRYLIKTRGQQVTLSCSPISGHRSVSWYQQTPGQGLQFLFEYFSETQRNKGNFPGRFSGRQFSNSRSEMNVSTLELGDSALYLCASSLAGDNSPLHFGNGTRLTVT.

Turning to this clonotype: This may be a read error, as it is one base from a much larger clone. The chain carries TRBV12-3 or TRBV12-4 and TRBJ1-2; D might be TRBD1 (6 bases). The CDR3 extends over 14 amino acids. The CDR3 bases are TGTGCCAGCAGATTAGGGGGGGGCAACTATGGCTACACCTTC. Translation gives CASRLGGGNYGYTF.

This clonotype was picked up many times. The chain employs TRBV7-2 and TRBJ2-5; maybe TRBD1 (6 bases). The CDR3 is made up of 14 amino acids. CDR1 and CDR2 (germline): SGHTA, FQGNSA. V dropped 1 base and J dropped 5 bases, with 11 bases sitting between them. CDR3 DNA sequence: TGTGCCAGCAGCTTAGACAGGGTTCGGGAGACCCAGTACTTC. This gives the protein CASSLDRVRETQYF.

This clonotype was counted at least ten times. V usage is TRBV3-1 and J usage is TRBJ2-1; 7 nucleotides match TRBD2. CDR1 LGHDT and CDR2 YNNKEL come from the germline V gene (reference sequence). The ends lost 4 bases at V and 5 bases at J; junction bases unmatched: 11. The CDR3 has 16 amino acids. The chain's CDR3 is CASSPISGGQHNEQFF. In DNA form, the CDR3 reads TGTGCCAGCAGCCCCATTTCGGGAGGACAACACAATGAGCAGTTCTTC.

This clonotype showed up just a few times. The chain has TRBV3-1 and TRBJ2-5; tentative D call: TRBD1 (6 bases). Trimming took 4 bases from V and 7 from J, leaving 10 bases between them. This CDR3 contains 12 residues. CDR1 and CDR2 from the germline V gene are LGHDT and YNNKEL (reference sequence). CDR3 sequence: CASSPGEGTQYF. The CDR3 DNA is TGTGCCAGCAGCCCAGGGGAAGGGACCCAGTACTTC.